What follows are 20 T cell receptor beta chains derived from one specimen sequenced in a study of blood T cell repertoires in COVID-19. The data were produced by immunoSEQ multiplex PCR, yet TCRdb's version contains in-frame clones alone and is incomplete. Among hundreds of thousands of clones listed, under 85% were seen once. The sequencing input was peripheral blood. The receptor set was obtained from a woman aged 30 to 39 with COVID-19, enrolled during active disease.

J is TRBJ1-1 and V is TRBV7-9; the D gene is possibly TRBD1 (5 bases). Germline values: CDR1 SEHNR, CDR2 FQNEAQ (reference sequence). The CDR3 has 15 amino acids. V was shortened by 5 bases and J by 4 bases, with 17 bases between the two germline ends. CDR3 region: CASSPQGTLGTEAFF. The CDR3, as DNA: TGTGCCAGCAGCCCTCAGGGTACCTTAGGCACTGAAGCTTTCTTT.

The chain combines TRBV2 with TRBJ2-1; 10 bases match TRBD2. With V trimmed by 1 base and J by 7 bases, 4 bases remained unmatched. This CDR3 has 15 residues. Germline V CDR1 and CDR2: SNHLY, FYNNEI. As DNA, the CDR3 is TGTGCCAGCAGTGAAGTAGCGGGGGGAATTAATGAGCAGTTCTTC. Protein: CASSEVAGGINEQFF.

The V and J genes are TRBV19 and TRBJ1-5, with TRBD1 matching over 11 bases. The CDR3 is made up of 16 amino acids. CDR1 is LNHDA, CDR2 SQIVND, per germline (reference sequence). Trimming removed 5 bases from V and 5 bases from J; junction bases left unmatched: 8. The CDR3 nucleotides are TGTGCCAGTAGTCCCCGGGACAGGGGGTCCGATCAGCCCCAGCATTTT. Protein: CASSPRDRGSDQPQHF.

The gene calls are TRBV28 and TRBJ1-2; D is possibly TRBD1 (6 bases). The CDR3 consists of 16 residues. V lost 2 bases, J lost 2 bases, and 15 bases lay in between. Germline lookup yields CDR1 MDHEN and CDR2 SYDVKM. The CDR3 loop reads CASSLLEYRENYGYTF. The CDR3 coding sequence is TGTGCCAGCAGTTTACTTGAATACAGGGAGAACTATGGCTACACCTTC.

V and J are TRBV18 and TRBJ2-1, with TRBD2 matching over 13 bases. In germline, CDR1 is KGHSH, CDR2 LQKENI. V trimming: 3 bases; J trimming: 2 bases; junction bases outside the gene matches: 13. The CDR3 is made up of 20 amino acids. The CDR3 nucleotides are TGTGCCAGCTCACCCAGTCCGCATCCCGGACTAGCGGGAGCCTACAATGAGCAGTTCTTC. Amino acid sequence: CASSPSPHPGLAGAYNEQFF.

The rearrangement links TRBV15 to TRBJ1-1; 12 nucleotides line up with TRBD1. Germline assignment: CDR1 LNHNV and CDR2 YYDKDF (reference sequence). V trimming: 0 bases; J trimming: 4 bases; junction bases outside the gene matches: 0. This CDR3 spans 15 amino acids. The CDR3 sequence: CATSREGQGATEAFF. As DNA, the CDR3 is TGTGCCACCAGCAGAGAGGGACAGGGGGCCACTGAAGCTTTCTTT.

This chain uses TRBV5-1 with TRBJ2-5; D not certain. The CDR3 runs to 16 residues. CDR1 and CDR2 from the germline V gene are SGHRS and YFSETQ. Trimming stripped 0 bases from V and 4 bases from J, with 16 bases between. CDR3 coding DNA: TGCGCCAGCAGCTTGGGCCCCACTGGTGTTGGAGAGACCCAGTACTTC. Translated: CASSLGPTGVGETQYF.

This clone has more than one count but fewer than ten. CDR3 DNA: TGTGCCAGCAGCGTAGATACAGGGCTTTTAGACACCATATATTTT. This translates into CASSVDTGLLDTIYF. V gene TRBV9 combines with J gene TRBJ1-3, with D maybe TRBD1 (6 bases). This CDR3 has 15 amino acids. The V end lost 0 bases, the J end lost 8 bases, and 15 bases lay between the germline ends. Germline CDR1 reads SGDLS; CDR2 reads YYNGEE.

This clone was seen once. The gene calls are TRBV30 and TRBJ1-4, with TRBD1 as a possible D gene (6 bases). V lost 8 bases and J 6 bases, leaving 19 bases between the germline ends. The CDR3 is 14 residues long. Germline CDR1 is GTSNPN and CDR2 is SVGIG (reference sequence). CDR3 amino acids: CAQGETGMDEKLFF. The CDR3 nucleotides read TGTGCCCAAGGAGAAACAGGGATGGATGAAAAACTGTTTTTT.

The chain combines TRBV30 with TRBJ2-7, with 10 bases that match TRBD2. This CDR3 is 12 amino acids long. Trimming at V came to 6 bases and at J to 2 bases, leaving 1 base not matched to a gene. Germline V gene data show CDR1 as GTSNPN and CDR2 as SVGIG (reference sequence). The CDR3: CACSGGTYEQYF. CDR3 bases: TGTGCCTGTAGCGGGGGGACCTACGAGCAGTACTTC.

The rearrangement links TRBV2 to TRBJ2-3; D unclear. V was shortened by 4 bases and J by 10 bases, with 9 bases between the two germline ends. CDR3 size: 11 residues. In germline, CDR1 is SNHLY, CDR2 FYNNEI. CDR3 nucleotides: TGTGCCAGCAGTGCCCCGGAGCCGCAGTATTTT. Translated: CASSAPEPQYF.

This rearrangement joins TRBV27 to TRBJ1-2; D is perhaps TRBD1 (5 bases). Trimming cost V 3 bases and J 8 bases, with 13 bases left between them. Germline V CDR1 and CDR2: MNHEY, SMNVEV (reference sequence). The CDR3 has 13 residues. CDR3 residues: CASSFHRLEGYTF. DNA for the CDR3: TGTGCCAGCAGTTTTCACAGGTTGGAAGGCTACACCTTC.

This rearrangement joins TRBV7-8 to TRBJ2-4; TRBD2 is a possible D gene (6 bases). Germline V gene lookup returns CDR1 SGHVS and CDR2 FQNEAQ. The CDR3 sequence is 17 residues long. The V end lost 0 bases, the J end lost 0 bases, and 12 bases lay between the germline ends. The DNA of the CDR3 is TGTGCCAGCAGCTTAGCCCGGGACTCCCGAGCCAAAAACATTCAGTACTTC. This sequence encodes CASSLARDSRAKNIQYF.

J is TRBJ2-2 and V is TRBV5-1; 9 bases align to TRBD1. V was pared by 0 bases and J by 1 base, with 1 base of the junction left unmatched. The CDR3 is made up of 16 amino acids. CDR1 is SGHRS and CDR2 is YFSETQ in the germline V gene. The CDR3 region is CASSLGDRVNTGELFF. CDR3 coding DNA: TGCGCCAGCAGCTTGGGGGACAGGGTGAACACCGGGGAGCTGTTTTTT.

The chain joins TRBV27 to TRBJ2-7; 8 bases agree with TRBD2. This CDR3 has 15 amino acids. The germline gives CDR1 MNHEY, CDR2 SMNVEV (reference sequence). Unmatched junction bases numbered 9, after V lost 4 bases and J lost 4 bases. CDR3 DNA sequence: TGTGCCAGCAGTTCCAGCGGGGGCGGGATGTACGAGCAGTACTTC. As protein: CASSSSGGGMYEQYF.

This chain joins TRBV30 and TRBJ1-3; maybe TRBD1 (5 bases). Looked up from germline, CDR1 is GTSNPN and CDR2 is SVGIG (reference sequence). The length of the CDR3 is 15 residues. V lost 1 base to trimming and J lost 4 bases, with 14 bases between them. The CDR3 DNA is TGTGCCTGGAGTGGTCCCAGGGCGCCCGGAAACACCATATATTTT. Protein: CAWSGPRAPGNTIYF.

The rearrangement links TRBV27 to TRBJ2-1, with TRBD2 matching 8 bases. Trimming took 5 bases from V and 6 from J; bases not matched to a gene: 6. CDR3 length: 14 amino acids. The germline CDR1 and CDR2 sequences are MNHEY and SMNVEV (reference sequence). The CDR3, as DNA: TGTGCCAGCAGTCTGCGGGAGGCTCTCAATGAGCAGTTCTTC. Translating gives CASSLREALNEQFF.

This clone was recorded only once. The rearrangement uses TRBV7-9 and TRBJ1-1, with 7 nucleotides matching TRBD1. The CDR3 runs 17 residues. The junction had 11 bases not matched to a gene; V was cut back by 0 bases and J by 4 bases. Germline V gives CDR1 SEHNR, CDR2 FQNEAQ (reference sequence). The CDR3 spells CASSLAPSTGMGTEAFF. In DNA, the CDR3 is TGTGCCAGCAGCTTAGCCCCCTCGACAGGGATGGGCACTGAAGCTTTCTTT.

This chain joins TRBV5-4 and TRBJ1-2; possibly TRBD1 for D (6 bases). The germline gives CDR1 SGHNT, CDR2 YYREEE (reference sequence). The CDR3 is 13 residues long. Trimming removed 4 bases from V and 7 bases from J, with 14 bases in between. CDR3: CASSLTGTGGYTF. In DNA, the CDR3 is TGTGCCAGCAGCCTGACAGGTACTGGTGGCTACACCTTC.

The genes are TRBV19 and TRBJ1-5; D is unclear. V shed 5 bases and J shed 5 bases, with 10 bases lying between them. The CDR3 contains 13 residues. Germline CDR1 LNHDA, CDR2 SQIVND (reference sequence). The CDR3 DNA sequence: TGTGCCAGTAGTTTCCTCGGGGATCAGCCCCAGCATTTT. Residues: CASSFLGDQPQHF.